This T cell receptor beta chain derives from a study of T cell repertoires in cytomegalovirus infection. Study-wide background: Use of recently identified HLA-C-restricted and well-studied HLA-B-restricted CMV epitopes was part of the study. Shared public TCR beta signatures pointed to both CMV infection and a matching HLA type.

Comment on this clonotype: Antigen unknown.

One entry per CDR3 protein results from TCRdb running MiXCR on the reads. This sample yields around 750,000 distinct CDR3 sequences, of which approximately 29% are seen a single time; around 12% belongs to the top ten. Trimming removed 5 bases from V and 5 bases from J, with 12 bases in between. The CDR3 spans 13 residues. CDR1 MNHEY and CDR2 SMNVEV come from the germline V gene (reference sequence). Study observations and caveats: Cumulated frequencies of public TCR beta families served to identify carriers of CMV plus the relevant HLA. There were HLA-C-restricted CMV-specific TCR beta clonotypes dominating the ex vivo response.

The receptor comes from a human donor in good health (CMV status not recorded). Some clones in this sample may be carry-over from other donors' samples. Sample: cultured CD8+ T cells from PBMCs, taken from culture after CMV antigen stimulation. J is TRBJ2-5 and V is TRBV27; maybe TRBD1 (5 bases). This CDR3 is CASSPPRGETQYF. For the CDR3, the DNA is TGTGCCAGCAGTCCCCCAAGGGGCGAGACCCAGTACTTC.